Presented here are 23 T cell receptor beta chains from one specimen sequenced in a study of cytomegalovirus exposure and HLA in healthy donors. PCR amplification relied on 60 Vbeta primers (plus 13 Jbeta primers). Only in-frame clones appear in the TCRdb table, and some are missing; sequencing was by immunoSEQ multiplex PCR. The sample holds 100,000 to 150,000 clones, roughly 81% seen once. Sequences were obtained from PBMCs. The receptors originated from a woman younger than 45 in good health and CMV-seronegative.

This chain uses TRBV4-1 with TRBJ1-1, with 8 bases that match TRBD1. The CDR3 length is 15 residues. Losses at the gene ends were 3 bases for V and 1 base for J; bases not matched to a gene: 4. Germline CDR1 is MGHRA and CDR2 is YSYEKL. The CDR3: CASSHGQGPNTEAFF. The CDR3 bases are TGCGCCAGCAGCCATGGACAGGGACCGAACACTGAAGCTTTCTTT.

The chain joins TRBV28 to TRBJ2-6; maybe TRBD2 (5 bases). CDR1 and CDR2 (germline): MDHEN, SYDVKM. The V end was cut by 2 bases, the J end by 3 bases, with 5 bases between. The CDR3 contains 14 residues. The CDR3 DNA is TGTGCCAGCAGTTTAAGCGGTGGGGCCAACGTCCTGACTTTC. Translating gives CASSLSGGANVLTF. Full variable domain (outside the CDR3, taken from reference TRBV28 and TRBJ2-6): DVKVTQSSRYLVKRTGEKVFLECVQDMDHENMFWYRQDPGLGLRLIYFSYDVKMKEKGDIPEGYSVSREKKERFSLILESASTNQTSMYLCASSLSGGANVLTFGAGSRLTVL.

This chain joins TRBV5-5 and TRBJ1-5, with TRBD1 matching 9 bases. Germline trimming cut 4 bases from V and 3 bases from J; bases unmatched to any gene: 8. Germline assignment: CDR1 SGHKS and CDR2 YYEKEE (reference sequence). CDR3 length: 16 residues. CDR3 amino acids: CASSPTGTGNNQPQHF. The CDR3 DNA is TGTGCCAGCAGCCCCACCGGGACAGGGAACAATCAGCCCCAGCATTTT.

This sequence joins TRBV2 and TRBJ1-3; 8 bases line up with TRBD1. Germline assignment: CDR1 SNHLY and CDR2 FYNNEI. Trimming removed 5 bases from V and 4 bases from J; junction bases left unmatched: 10. This CDR3 spans 16 amino acids. As DNA, the CDR3 is TGTGCCAGCAGTACGGCCAGGGGGCGCGTCGGAAACACCATATATTTT. Translation gives CASSTARGRVGNTIYF.

This clone was counted only a few times. The chain joins TRBV7-9 to TRBJ2-1, with D possibly TRBD1 on 5 matching bases. The CDR3 consists of 15 residues. Looked up from germline, CDR1 is SEHNR and CDR2 is FQNEAQ (reference sequence). The V end lost 3 bases, the J end lost 3 bases, and 12 bases lay between the germline ends. The CDR3, as DNA: TGTGCCAGCAGCTTGAAGGACACTAACTACAATGAGCAGTTCTTC. Encoded protein: CASSLKDTNYNEQFF.

In its sample, this clone was seen once. The chain employs TRBV4-3 and TRBJ2-1; 8 bases align to TRBD1. The germline gives CDR1 LGHNA, CDR2 YSLEER. This CDR3 comprises 15 residues. J was trimmed by 5 bases and V by 4 bases; bases with no gene match: 7. The CDR3 protein is CASSRGDRLNNEQFF. The CDR3 nucleotides are TGCGCCAGCAGCCGTGGGGACAGGCTGAACAATGAGCAGTTCTTC.

The gene calls are TRBV7-9 and TRBJ1-4; 9 positions agree with TRBD1. From germline, CDR1 is SEHNR and CDR2 FQNEAQ (reference sequence). Trimming removed 2 bases from V and 7 bases from J; junction bases left unmatched: 5. The length of the CDR3 is 15 residues. The CDR3, as DNA: TGTGCCAGCAGCTTAAGGACAGGGGAGGGTGAAAAACTGTTTTTT. Translated: CASSLRTGEGEKLFF.

The rearrangement uses TRBV29-1 and TRBJ1-3; D unclear. In germline, CDR1 is SQVTM, CDR2 ANQGSEA. This CDR3 is 16 amino acids long. The V end was cut by 6 bases, the J end by 0 bases, with 18 bases between. CDR3 sequence reads: CSVSNGMGVSGNTIYF. The CDR3 DNA reads as TGCAGCGTCTCTAACGGGATGGGAGTCTCTGGAAACACCATATATTTT.

CDR3: CASSILAGGPDYEQYF. The CDR3 bases are TGTGCCAGCTCAATACTAGCGGGAGGGCCCGACTACGAGCAGTACTTC. V gene TRBV18 combines with J gene TRBJ2-7, with 13 positions matching TRBD2. Germline V gene sequence: CDR1 KGHSH, CDR2 LQKENI. V lost 5 bases and J lost 3; bases outside the gene matches: 7. The CDR3 length is 16 residues.

The chain joins TRBV5-1 to TRBJ2-7, with 10 bases fitting TRBD1. The ends lost 4 bases at V and 4 bases at J; junction bases unmatched: 14. This CDR3 contains 17 residues. Germline V gene sequence: CDR1 SGHRS, CDR2 YFSETQ. The CDR3 sequence is CASSLKTGGFGGYEQYF. CDR3 nucleotides: TGCGCCAGCAGCCTCAAGACAGGGGGCTTCGGTGGGTACGAGCAGTACTTC.

This clone was picked up a small number of times. The CDR3 spells CASSLQANTEAFF. The CDR3 DNA is TGTGCCAGCAGCTTACAGGCGAACACTGAAGCTTTCTTT. The V gene is TRBV7-9, the J gene TRBJ1-1; D remains ambiguous. The CDR3 totals 13 residues. V gave up 2 bases and J gave up 1 base, with 5 bases separating them. Germline CDR1 is SEHNR and CDR2 is FQNEAQ (reference sequence).

The table lists this clone with a count of one. The chain is built from TRBV2 and TRBJ2-1; 11 bases align to TRBD2. The junction had 4 bases not matched to a gene; V was cut back by 5 bases and J by 4 bases. The germline CDR1 and CDR2 sequences are SNHLY and FYNNEI. This CDR3 is built from 15 residues. CDR3 region: CASSSTSGGYNEQFF. The CDR3 DNA sequence: TGTGCCAGCAGTTCAACTAGCGGGGGTTACAATGAGCAGTTCTTC.

The chain recombines TRBV7-9 with TRBJ2-1; 10 bases are shared with TRBD2. In germline, CDR1 is SEHNR, CDR2 FQNEAQ (reference sequence). Germline trimming cut 3 bases from V and 4 bases from J; bases unmatched to any gene: 0. The CDR3 is 14 amino acids. This CDR3 reads CASSFSGRYNEQFF. CDR3 nucleotides: TGTGCCAGCAGCTTTAGCGGGAGGTACAATGAGCAGTTCTTC. Full variable domain (missing parts from reference TRBV7-9 and TRBJ2-1): DTGVSQNPRHKITKRGQNVTFRCDPISEHNRLYWYRQTLGQGPEFLTYFQNEAQLEKSRLLSDRFSAERPKGSFSTLEIQRTEQGDSAMYLCASSFSGRYNEQFFGPGTRLTVL.

V gene TRBV6-5 combines with J gene TRBJ1-1; TRBD1 agrees at 11 bases. J lost 7 bases, V lost 6 bases, and 7 bases had no gene match. This CDR3 region has 14 residues. CDR1 and CDR2 from the germline V gene are MNHEY and SVGAGI. The CDR3 region has the DNA TGTGCCAGCAGAGTAGGGGACAGGGGGAGTGAAGCTTTCTTT. Protein sequence: CASRVGDRGSEAFF.

This clone has a handful of counts. This chain joins TRBV21-1 and TRBJ1-2; the DNA was not used to check the table's D call, TRBD1. TRBV21-1 is a recognized pseudogene. CDR3 length: 14 amino acids. In DNA form, the CDR3 reads TGTGCCAGCAGCAAGAACAGACAGGGAGATGGCTACACCTTC. It yields the protein CASSKNRQGDGYTF.

Details on this clone: The junction and the germline gene differ at one end; a read error may be behind it. The chain combines TRBV7-7 with TRBJ1-2; 8 bases map to TRBD1. The CDR3 sequence is 15 residues long. Germline-derived CDR1 and CDR2 are SSHAT and FNYEAQ (reference sequence). This CDR3 is CASSPLLTGDYGYTF. The CDR3 DNA sequence: TGTGCTAGCAGCCCCCTTTTGACAGGGGACTATGGCTACACCTTC.

To note about this clone: The junction and the germline gene differ at one end; a read error may be behind it. The V gene is TRBV27, the J gene TRBJ2-1, with TRBD2 as a possible D gene (5 bases). From germline, CDR1 is MNHEY and CDR2 SMNVEV (reference sequence). This CDR3 comprises 16 residues. The CDR3 region is CASSLLGLGSYNGQFF. The CDR3 bases are TGTGCCAGCAGTTTGCTCGGACTGGGCTCCTACAATGGGCAGTTCTTC.

V usage is TRBV9 and J usage is TRBJ2-2, with TRBD2 matching over 10 bases. The germline V gene encodes CDR1 SGDLS and CDR2 YYNGEE. This CDR3 contains 18 residues. Trimming took 0 bases from V and 1 from J; bases not matched to a gene: 6. The CDR3: CASSVDSSGGRNTGELFF. CDR3 bases: TGTGCCAGCAGCGTAGATAGTAGCGGGGGGCGGAACACCGGGGAGCTGTTTTTT.

V is TRBV5-1 and J is TRBJ1-2; TRBD1 matches 9 bases. The junction had 9 bases not matched to a gene; V was cut back by 5 bases and J by 7 bases. Germline assignment: CDR1 SGHRS and CDR2 YFSETQ. The length of the CDR3 is 14 residues. This chain's CDR3 is CASSPGTGSFGYTF. The CDR3 bases are TGCGCCAGCAGTCCCGGGACAGGGTCTTTTGGCTACACCTTC.

V gene TRBV4-1 combines with J gene TRBJ2-2, with 9 bases fitting TRBD2. Per germline, CDR1 MGHRA and CDR2 YSYEKL. The CDR3 length is 15 residues. Germline trimming cut 7 bases from V and 3 bases from J; bases unmatched to any gene: 6. DNA for the CDR3: TGCGCCAGCACTAGCGGGGCTTACGACACCGGGGAGCTGTTTTTT. The encoded protein is CASTSGAYDTGELFF.

This clone has only a few counts. V is TRBV11-2 and J is TRBJ1-3; tentatively, D is TRBD1 (5 bases). Trimming removed 1 base at V and 3 bases at J, with 10 bases between. Germline V gene lookup returns CDR1 SGHAT and CDR2 FQNNGV. The CDR3 covers 15 residues. CDR3 loop: CASSLVPGYGNTIYF. In nucleotides, the CDR3 is TGTGCCAGCAGCTTAGTGCCAGGGTATGGAAACACCATATATTTT.

Turning to this clone: This specimen includes other DNA sequences encoding the same CDR3. The chain employs TRBV9 and TRBJ1-1; 9 positions match TRBD1. The length of the CDR3 is 14 residues. Germline V gene sequence: CDR1 SGDLS, CDR2 YYNGEE. After removal of 2 bases from V and 1 base from J, the junction contained 0 bases not matched to a gene. CDR3 bases: TGTGCCAGCAGCGTGGGACAGGGGAACACTGAAGCTTTCTTT. Encoded protein: CASSVGQGNTEAFF.

The CDR3 spells CASSPRQGREAFF. The DNA for the CDR3 is TGTGCCAGCAGCCCCAGACAGGGGCGCGAAGCTTTCTTT. The V and J genes are TRBV6-5 and TRBJ1-1, with 8 bases aligning to TRBD1. V lost 6 bases and J lost 8; bases outside the gene matches: 8. The CDR3 loop spans 13 amino acids. Germline V lookup: CDR1 MNHEY, CDR2 SVGAGI.